This TCR beta chain was sequenced for a study of blood T cell repertoires in COVID-19. Study-level background: Donors in the United States, Italy and Spain gave samples during acute or convalescent COVID-19.

Trimming removed 6 bases from V and 10 bases from J, with 10 bases in between. There are 11 residues in the CDR3. Germline V gene data show CDR1 as LNHDA and CDR2 as SQIVND (reference sequence). Here immunoSEQ multiplex PCR was the method, and the copy in TCRdb shows in-frame clones only, minus some. Of approximately 81,000 clones listed, 70% to 90% are singletons. This chain uses TRBV19 with TRBJ2-1; the D gene is possibly TRBD2 (6 bases). The sequence came from a man aged 65-85 years with active or convalescent COVID-19. Sequencing was carried out using peripheral blood. CDR3 protein: CASRNRGEQFF. CDR3 DNA: TGTGCCAGTAGGAACCGGGGGGAGCAGTTCTTC.